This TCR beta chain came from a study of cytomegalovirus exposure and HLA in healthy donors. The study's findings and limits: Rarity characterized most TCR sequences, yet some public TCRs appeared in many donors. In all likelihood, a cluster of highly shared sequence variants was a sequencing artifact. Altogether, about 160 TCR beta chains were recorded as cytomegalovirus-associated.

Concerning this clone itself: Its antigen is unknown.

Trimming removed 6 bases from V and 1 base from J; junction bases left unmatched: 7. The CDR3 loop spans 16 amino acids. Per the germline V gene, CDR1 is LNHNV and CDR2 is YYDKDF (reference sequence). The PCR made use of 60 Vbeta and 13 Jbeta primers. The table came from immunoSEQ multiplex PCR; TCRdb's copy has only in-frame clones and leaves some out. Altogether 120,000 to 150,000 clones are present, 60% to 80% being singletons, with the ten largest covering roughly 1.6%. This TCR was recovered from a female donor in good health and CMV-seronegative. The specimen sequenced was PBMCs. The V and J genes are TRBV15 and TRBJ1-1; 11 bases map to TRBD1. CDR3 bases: TGTGCCACCAGATGGGGGACAGGGGGTGGGAACACTGAAGCTTTCTTT. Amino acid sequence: CATRWGTGGGNTEAFF.